Below are 17 T cell receptor beta chains sequenced from a single sample in a study of tumor-infiltrating lymphocytes in localized non-small cell lung cancer. TCRdb keeps only in-frame clones here, not all; method: immunoSEQ multiplex PCR. This sample has some 12,000 clones, with about 78% found just once. Sequencing was done on a sample of lung tumor tissue. These receptors were taken from a human donor with non-small cell lung cancer.

The chain uses TRBV4-1 and TRBJ2-5; D is ambiguous. The ends were cut back, 0 bases at V and 9 bases at J, with 11 bases in the middle. Germline CDR1 MGHRA, CDR2 YSYEKL. This CDR3 is built from 13 residues. Here the CDR3 DNA reads TGCGCCAGCAGCCAAGAGGGCGGTTTGGCCCAGTACTTC. Its translation is CASSQEGGLAQYF.

This sequence joins TRBV28 and TRBJ2-5, with 8 bases identical to TRBD1. The germline V gene encodes CDR1 MDHEN and CDR2 SYDVKM. The V and J ends lost 2 bases and 7 bases, in that order; junction bases with no gene match: 6. CDR3 length: 14 amino acids. The CDR3, as DNA: TGTGCCAGCAGTTTACCTGGGACAGGAGGGACCCAGTACTTC. Translated: CASSLPGTGGTQYF.

CDR3 residues: CASSFQGWGGELFF. CDR3 DNA sequence: TGTGCCAGCAGCTTCCAGGGTTGGGGCGGGGAGCTGTTTTTT. J is TRBJ2-2 and V is TRBV7-2; tentatively, D is TRBD1 (5 bases). The ends were cut back, 3 bases at V and 7 bases at J, with 12 bases in the middle. Germline CDR1 reads SGHTA; CDR2 reads FQGNSA. The CDR3 has 14 residues.

The rearrangement links TRBV5-1 to TRBJ1-4; D is unclear. Germline V CDR1 and CDR2: SGHRS, YFSETQ. The V end was cut by 5 bases, the J end by 4 bases, with 6 bases between. This CDR3 has 12 amino acids. The CDR3 loop is CASREGNEKLFF. The CDR3 DNA sequence: TGCGCCAGCAGGGAAGGTAATGAAAAACTGTTTTTT.

This clone appeared once. The gene calls are TRBV4-2 and TRBJ1-6, with D maybe TRBD1 (5 bases). This CDR3 spans 14 amino acids. Germline V CDR1 and CDR2: LGHNA, YNFKEQ. Trimming shortened V by 3 bases and J by 7 bases, and 10 bases separated the two germline ends. The CDR3 DNA reads as TGTGCCAGCAGCCATCTTAGACAGAATTCACCCCTCCACTTT. This codes for CASSHLRQNSPLHF.

The rearrangement joins TRBV7-2 to TRBJ1-1; TRBD1 is a possible D gene (5 bases). The CDR3 has 15 residues. Germline V gene sequence: CDR1 SGHTA, CDR2 FQGNSA. Trimming shortened V by 2 bases and J by 3 bases, and 13 bases separated the two germline ends. In DNA, the CDR3 is TGTGCCAGCAGCTTATGGGCAGGGTACGACACTGAAGCTTTCTTT. It is translated as CASSLWAGYDTEAFF.

The rearrangement links TRBV5-5 to TRBJ2-5; 7 bases are shared with TRBD2. CDR1 is SGHKS and CDR2 is YYEKEE in the germline V gene (reference sequence). Trimming took 4 bases from V and 2 from J; bases not matched to a gene: 8. CDR3 size: 15 residues. CDR3 nucleotide sequence: TGTGCCAGCAGCGGGGGGGTGGGGCAGCAAGAGACCCAGTACTTC. Translating it yields CASSGGVGQQETQYF. Full variable domain (outside the CDR3, taken from reference TRBV5-5 and TRBJ2-5): DAGVTQSPTHLIKTRGQQVTLRCSPISGHKSVSWYQQVLGQGPQFIFQYYEKEERGRGNFPDRFSARQFPNYSSELNVNALLLGDSALYLCASSGGVGQQETQYFGPGTRLLVL.

V and J are TRBV2 and TRBJ2-2; unclear D gene. The CDR3 is made up of 15 amino acids. Germline V CDR1 and CDR2: SNHLY, FYNNEI. V shed 4 bases and J shed 0 bases, with 9 bases lying between them. The DNA for the CDR3 is TGTGCCAGCAGTGTTAGTTACGCGAACACCGGGGAGCTGTTTTTT. The encoded protein is CASSVSYANTGELFF.

Turning to this clone: Other DNA sequences in this specimen translate into the identical CDR3. The chain carries TRBV5-4 and TRBJ1-2, with D tentatively TRBD1 (5 bases). CDR1 and CDR2 from the germline V gene are SGHNT and YYREEE (reference sequence). Trimming took off 0 bases at V and 4 bases at J, with 13 bases between the two ends. This CDR3 is 15 amino acids long. The DNA for the CDR3 is TGTGCCAGCAGCTTGGGGGGCGGGCAGCCCTATGGCTACACCTTC. This gives the protein CASSLGGGQPYGYTF.

The V gene is TRBV6-6, the J gene TRBJ1-6; TRBD1 is a possible D gene (5 bases). CDR1 and CDR2 from the germline V gene are MNHNY and SVGAGI (reference sequence). V lost 0 bases and J lost 9, with 15 bases in between. The CDR3 length is 16 residues. The CDR3 loop is CASSYSSTGRGSPLHF. The DNA of the CDR3 is TGTGCCAGCAGTTACTCGTCAACCGGTAGGGGTTCACCCCTCCACTTT.

This clone came up once. The genes are TRBV7-8 and TRBJ2-7; D is unresolved. Germline lookup yields CDR1 SGHVS and CDR2 FQNEAQ. The CDR3 runs to 12 residues. The ends were cut back, 2 bases at V and 4 bases at J, with 6 bases in the middle. The DNA for the CDR3 is TGTGCCAGCAGCTTAATAGGGTACGAGCAGTACTTC. This encodes CASSLIGYEQYF.

The chain couples TRBV7-7 to TRBJ2-1, with a possible D match to TRBD1 (6 bases). Per the germline V gene, CDR1 is SSHAT and CDR2 is FNYEAQ (reference sequence). V lost 5 bases and J lost 5, with 13 bases in between. This CDR3 comprises 14 residues. The CDR3 bases are TGTGCCAGCAGCCCGGCCGGACAGAACAATGAGCAGTTCTTC. Translated, it gives CASSPAGQNNEQFF.

The chain combines TRBV28 with TRBJ2-7, with D maybe TRBD2 (5 bases). The CDR3 is 14 amino acids. CDR1 and CDR2 from the germline V gene are MDHEN and SYDVKM. Trimming pared 6 bases from V and 5 bases from J, leaving 17 bases between. DNA of the CDR3: TGTGCCAGCAGACCTAGGTCGGGGAGAGACGAGCAGTACTTC. It encodes CASRPRSGRDEQYF.

The V gene is TRBV5-1, the J gene TRBJ2-7; D unresolved. The germline V gene encodes CDR1 SGHRS and CDR2 YFSETQ. Trimming removed 1 base from V and 3 bases from J, with 8 bases in between. CDR3 length: 13 amino acids. The CDR3 loop reads CASSLSVGYEQYF. For the CDR3, the DNA is TGCGCCAGCAGCTTGAGTGTTGGCTACGAGCAGTACTTC.

The gene calls are TRBV9 and TRBJ1-1; 9 bases map to TRBD1. The CDR3 is 16 residues long. V gave up 4 bases and J gave up 3 bases; unmatched junction bases: 10. Per germline, CDR1 SGDLS and CDR2 YYNGEE. Written as DNA, the CDR3 is TGTGCCAGCAGCCCATCCCCGGACAGGGGAGACACTGAAGCTTTCTTT. This encodes CASSPSPDRGDTEAFF.

This rearrangement joins TRBV20-1 to TRBJ1-1; D call uncertain. The germline V gene has CDR1 DFQATT and CDR2 SNEGSKA (reference sequence). This CDR3 comprises 11 residues. The V end lost 7 bases, the J end lost 1 base, and 7 bases lay between the germline ends. The chain's CDR3 is CSVRGNTEAFF. In DNA form, the CDR3 reads TGCAGTGTTCGGGGGAACACTGAAGCTTTCTTT.

The V and J genes are TRBV6-1 and TRBJ2-4; 9 positions match TRBD1. The CDR3 is 13 amino acids. The trim removed 6 bases at V and 6 bases at J, leaving 3 bases unmatched. The germline CDR1 and CDR2 sequences are MNHNS and SASEGT. CDR3 sequence reads: CASRGTGSNIQYF. The CDR3 coding sequence is TGTGCCAGCAGAGGGACAGGGTCAAACATTCAGTACTTC.